The sample holds one count of the clone carrying this T cell receptor beta chain. cDNA came from about 0.5 to 1 ug RNA primed by random hexamers. TCRdb re-called the immunoSEQ multiplex PCR reads with MiXCR, one entry per CDR3 protein. Here the sample spans just over 150,000 distinct CDR3 sequences, roughly 96% being singletons. This sample stems from a study of CD8 T cells in Susac syndrome. CDR3 length equals 15 residues. V lost 0 bases and J lost 3, with 12 bases in between. Germline loops: CDR1 SGDLS, CDR2 YYNGEE. Sequencing was performed on CD4+ T cells from PBMCs. The sequence was obtained from a human donor with Susac syndrome. The V and J genes are TRBV9 and TRBJ1-2, with D possibly matching TRBD1 (5 bases). In nucleotides, the CDR3 is TGTGCCAGCAGCGTAGCCCCCGGGGGGGACTATGGCTACACCTTC. Translated: CASSVAPGGDYGYTF.